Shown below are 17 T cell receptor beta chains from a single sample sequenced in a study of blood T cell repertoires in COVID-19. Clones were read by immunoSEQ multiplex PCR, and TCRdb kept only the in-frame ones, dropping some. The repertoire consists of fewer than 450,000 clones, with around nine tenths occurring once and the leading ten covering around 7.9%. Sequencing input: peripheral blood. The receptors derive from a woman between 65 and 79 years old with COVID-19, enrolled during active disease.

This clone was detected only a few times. The DNA for the CDR3 is TGTGCCAGCAGCCCAAGACTGGTCACTGAAGCTTTCTTT. Translation: CASSPRLVTEAFF. This chain links TRBV7-2 with TRBJ1-1, with D uncertain. The CDR3 is 13 residues long. Germline V gene lookup returns CDR1 SGHTA and CDR2 FQGNSA. Deletions cut 5 bases from V and 4 bases from J, with 11 bases between.

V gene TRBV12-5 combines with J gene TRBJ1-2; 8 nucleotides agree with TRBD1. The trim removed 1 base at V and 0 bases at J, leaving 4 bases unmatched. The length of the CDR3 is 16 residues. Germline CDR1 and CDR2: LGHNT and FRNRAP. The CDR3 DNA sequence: TGTGCTAGTGGTTTGGCCCGGGACAGGACTAACTATGGCTACACCTTC. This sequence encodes CASGLARDRTNYGYTF.

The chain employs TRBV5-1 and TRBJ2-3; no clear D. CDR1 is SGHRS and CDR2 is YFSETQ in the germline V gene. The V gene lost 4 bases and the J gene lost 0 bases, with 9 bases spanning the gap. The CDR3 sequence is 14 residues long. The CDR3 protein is CASSAEDSTDTQYF. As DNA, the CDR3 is TGCGCCAGCAGCGCGGAAGACAGCACAGATACGCAGTATTTT. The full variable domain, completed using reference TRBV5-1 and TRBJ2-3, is KAGVTQTPRYLIKTRGQQVTLSCSPISGHRSVSWYQQTPGQGLQFLFEYFSETQRNKGNFPGRFSGRQFSNSRSEMNVSTLELGDSALYLCASSAEDSTDTQYFGPGTRLTVL.

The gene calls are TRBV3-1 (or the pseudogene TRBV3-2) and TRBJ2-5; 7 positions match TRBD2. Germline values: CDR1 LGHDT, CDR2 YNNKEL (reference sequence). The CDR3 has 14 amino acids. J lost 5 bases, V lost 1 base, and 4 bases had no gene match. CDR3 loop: CASSQGLRGETQYF. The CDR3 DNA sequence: TGTGCCAGCAGCCAAGGGTTGCGGGGGGAGACCCAGTACTTC.

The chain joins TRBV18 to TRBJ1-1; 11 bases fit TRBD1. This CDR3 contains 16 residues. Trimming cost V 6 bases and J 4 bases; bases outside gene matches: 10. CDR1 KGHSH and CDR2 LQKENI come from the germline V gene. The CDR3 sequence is CASSPDGQGAGTEAFF. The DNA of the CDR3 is TGTGCCAGCTCGCCGGACGGACAGGGGGCAGGCACTGAAGCTTTCTTT.

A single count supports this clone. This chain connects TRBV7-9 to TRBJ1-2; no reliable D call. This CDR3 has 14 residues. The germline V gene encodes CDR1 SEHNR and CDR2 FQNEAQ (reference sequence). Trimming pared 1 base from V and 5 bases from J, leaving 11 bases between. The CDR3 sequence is CASSLGAGVYGYTF. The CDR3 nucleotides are TGTGCCAGCAGCTTAGGGGCAGGTGTATATGGCTACACCTTC. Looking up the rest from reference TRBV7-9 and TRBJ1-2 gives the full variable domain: DTGVSQNPRHKITKRGQNVTFRCDPISEHNRLYWYRQTLGQGPEFLTYFQNEAQLEKSRLLSDRFSAERPKGSFSTLEIQRTEQGDSAMYLCASSLGAGVYGYTFGSGTRLTVV.

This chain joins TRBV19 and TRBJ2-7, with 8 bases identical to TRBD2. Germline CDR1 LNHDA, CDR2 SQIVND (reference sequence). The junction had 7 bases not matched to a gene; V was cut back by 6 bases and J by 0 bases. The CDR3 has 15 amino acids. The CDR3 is CASRSGGRRSYEQYF. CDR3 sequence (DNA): TGTGCCAGTAGGAGCGGGGGCCGCCGCTCCTACGAGCAGTACTTC.

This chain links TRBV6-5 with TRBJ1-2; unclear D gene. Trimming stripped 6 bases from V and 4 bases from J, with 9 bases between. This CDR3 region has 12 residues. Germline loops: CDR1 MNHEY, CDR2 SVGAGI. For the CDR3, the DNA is TGTGCCAGCAGCATCGAGCCCTATGGCTACACCTTC. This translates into CASSIEPYGYTF.

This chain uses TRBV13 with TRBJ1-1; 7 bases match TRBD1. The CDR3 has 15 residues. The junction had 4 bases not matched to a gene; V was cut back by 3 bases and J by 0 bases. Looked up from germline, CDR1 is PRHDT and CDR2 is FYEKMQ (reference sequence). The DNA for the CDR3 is TGTGCCAGCAGCTTTGGGACAGCGATGAACACTGAAGCTTTCTTT. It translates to CASSFGTAMNTEAFF.

The CDR3 DNA reads as TGTGCCAGCAGTCCTCAGGGGGGCGGCAATGAAGCTTTCTTT. Translation gives CASSPQGGGNEAFF. The chain employs TRBV6-5 and TRBJ1-1, with 7 bases that match TRBD1. V shed 5 bases, J shed 7 bases, and the junction held 10 bases outside the gene matches. The CDR3 length is 14 residues. CDR1 and CDR2 (germline): MNHEY, SVGAGI.

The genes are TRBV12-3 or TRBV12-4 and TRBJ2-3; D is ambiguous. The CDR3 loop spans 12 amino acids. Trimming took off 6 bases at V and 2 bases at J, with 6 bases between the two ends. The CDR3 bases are TGTGCCAGCAGAGACAACACAGATACGCAGTATTTT. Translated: CASRDNTDTQYF.

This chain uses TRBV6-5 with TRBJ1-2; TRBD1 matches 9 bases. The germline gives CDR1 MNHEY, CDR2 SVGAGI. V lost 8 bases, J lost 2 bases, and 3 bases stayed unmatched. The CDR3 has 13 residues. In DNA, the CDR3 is TGTGCCAGCCGACAGGGGGAGAACTATGGCTACACCTTC. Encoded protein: CASRQGENYGYTF.

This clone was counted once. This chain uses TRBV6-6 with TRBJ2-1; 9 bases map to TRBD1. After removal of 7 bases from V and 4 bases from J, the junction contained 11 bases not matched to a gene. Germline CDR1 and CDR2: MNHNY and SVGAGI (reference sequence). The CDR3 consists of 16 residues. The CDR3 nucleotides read TGTGCCAGCACCTCATCCGGGACAGGGCTTTACAATGAGCAGTTCTTC. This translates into CASTSSGTGLYNEQFF.

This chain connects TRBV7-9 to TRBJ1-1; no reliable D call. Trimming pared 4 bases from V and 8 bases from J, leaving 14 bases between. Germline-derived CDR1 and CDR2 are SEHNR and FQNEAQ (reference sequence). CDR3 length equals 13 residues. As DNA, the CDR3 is TGTGCCAGCAGCTCACCGGGTGCAAACGAAGCTTTCTTT. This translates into CASSSPGANEAFF.

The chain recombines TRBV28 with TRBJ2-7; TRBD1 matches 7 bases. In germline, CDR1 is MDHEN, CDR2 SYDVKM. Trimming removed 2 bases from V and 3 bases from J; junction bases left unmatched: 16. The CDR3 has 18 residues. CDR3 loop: CASSLPHRQGRADYEQYF. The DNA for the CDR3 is TGTGCCAGCAGTTTACCCCACAGACAGGGCCGTGCGGACTACGAGCAGTACTTC.

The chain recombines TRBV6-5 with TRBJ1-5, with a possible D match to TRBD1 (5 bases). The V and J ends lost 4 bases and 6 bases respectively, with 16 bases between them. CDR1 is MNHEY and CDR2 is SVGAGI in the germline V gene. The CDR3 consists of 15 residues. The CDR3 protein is CASSSGGGVGQPQHF. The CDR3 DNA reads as TGTGCCAGCAGTTCCGGGGGGGGAGTAGGTCAGCCCCAGCATTTT.

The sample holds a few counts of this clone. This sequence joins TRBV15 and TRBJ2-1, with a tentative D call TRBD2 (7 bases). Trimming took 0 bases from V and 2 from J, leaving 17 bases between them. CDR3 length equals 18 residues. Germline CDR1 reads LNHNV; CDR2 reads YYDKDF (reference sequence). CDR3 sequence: CATSRDLSTGGPYNEQFF. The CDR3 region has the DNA TGTGCCACCAGCAGAGATCTAAGTACGGGGGGCCCCTACAATGAGCAGTTCTTC.